This T cell receptor (beta chain) derives from a study of post-analysis software for immune sequencing data. Study-level information: Disease courses included relapsing-remitting, secondary progressive and progressive-relapsing multiple sclerosis. Study outcomes and limitations: Controls showed significantly higher normalized Chao1 diversity than did multiple sclerosis patients. F measure clustering grouped samples strongly by preparation batch. Patients had higher frequencies than controls of roughly five TRBV segments, including TRBV5-6, TRBV5-1 and TRBV20-1.

A note on this clonotype: Its antigen is currently unknown.

Included in the TCR beta cDNA libraries were unique molecular identifiers. Between about 0.85 and 10 million T cells gave rise to some 470,000 cDNA molecules. A single record per CDR3 protein comes from TCRdb applying MiXCR to the PCR reads. Of hundreds of thousands of distinct CDR3 sequences in the sample, roughly 50% were seen once. The germline gives CDR1 SGHTA, CDR2 FQGNSA. The CDR3 runs to 15 residues. V gave up 4 bases and J gave up 1 base; unmatched junction bases: 6. The genes are TRBV7-2 and TRBJ2-7, with TRBD2 matching over 8 bases. The clonotype comes from a girl aged 10-17 years with multiple sclerosis. Material for sequencing was blood. The CDR3 DNA follows: TGTGCCAGCAGCTCCGGACTAGCTTCGTCCTACGAGCAGTACTTC. The encoded protein is CASSSGLASSYEQYF.